Following are 23 T cell receptor beta chains from one sample sequenced in a study of blood T cell repertoires in COVID-19. Sequencing used immunoSEQ multiplex PCR; TCRdb keeps in-frame clones, though not all of them. The repertoire includes 51,000 or so clones, roughly four fifths of them detected once, and around a quarter sits in the top ten. Sequenced material: peripheral blood. These receptors were obtained from an elderly woman with COVID-19, enrolled during active disease.

The V call is TRBV28, the J call TRBJ2-5, with TRBD1 matching over 8 bases. After removal of 6 bases from V and 1 base from J, the junction contained 7 bases not matched to a gene. The CDR3 spans 15 residues. Germline V gives CDR1 MDHEN, CDR2 SYDVKM. DNA for the CDR3: TGTGCCAGCAGACCAGGGGGCACATTCCAAGAGACCCAGTACTTC. Protein: CASRPGGTFQETQYF.

The chain uses TRBV4-1 and TRBJ2-3, with 11 bases matching TRBD1. Germline-derived CDR1 and CDR2 are MGHRA and YSYEKL. The V and J ends lost 7 bases and 4 bases, in that order; junction bases with no gene match: 10. The CDR3 totals 16 residues. The CDR3 sequence is CASTTLGQGAPDTQYF. In nucleotides, the CDR3 is TGCGCCAGCACAACCCTCGGACAGGGGGCTCCAGATACGCAGTATTTT.

V gene TRBV18 combines with J gene TRBJ2-2, with 7 bases that match TRBD2. CDR3 length: 17 residues. CDR1 and CDR2 from the germline V gene are KGHSH and LQKENI. The trim removed 0 bases at V and 1 base at J, leaving 5 bases unmatched. DNA for the CDR3: TGTGCCAGCTCACCACCCAATGCGGGAGAGAACACCGGGGAGCTGTTTTTT. This encodes CASSPPNAGENTGELFF. The full variable domain, with the rest looked up from reference TRBV18 and TRBJ2-2, is NAGVMQNPRHLVRRRGQEARLRCSPMKGHSHVYWYRQLPEEGLKFMVYLQKENIIDESGMPKERFSAEFPKEGPSILRIQQVVRGDSAAYFCASSPPNAGENTGELFFGEGSRLTVL.

The chain joins TRBV10-3 to TRBJ2-5, with 16 bases matching TRBD2. The CDR3 has 17 amino acids. The germline V gene has CDR1 ENHRY and CDR2 SYGVKD. With V trimmed by 3 bases and J by 5 bases, 6 bases remained unmatched. The CDR3 DNA follows: TGTGCCATCAGTGATTCCGGGACTAGCGGGAGGGATGAGACCCAGTACTTC. It yields the protein CAISDSGTSGRDETQYF.

V gene TRBV14 combines with J gene TRBJ2-3; no reliable D call. Germline CDR1 and CDR2: SGHDN and FVKESK. Trimming took 1 base from V and 6 from J, leaving 2 bases between them. The length of the CDR3 is 11 residues. The CDR3 reads CASSQADTQYF. The DNA of the CDR3 is TGTGCCAGCAGCCAAGCTGATACGCAGTATTTT.

The chain couples TRBV6-4 to TRBJ2-2; no firm D call. Germline V lookup: CDR1 MRHNA, CDR2 SNTAGT. The CDR3 length is 15 residues. V was cut by 6 bases and J by 5 bases, with 16 bases left in between. The CDR3 reads CASSPELGKTGELFF. CDR3 nucleotides: TGTGCCAGCAGCCCCGAATTGGGCAAGACCGGGGAGCTGTTTTTT.

The CDR3 region is CAWILGQGIEAFF. CDR3 coding DNA: TGTGCCTGGATTCTCGGACAGGGTATTGAAGCTTTCTTT. The chain combines TRBV30 with TRBJ1-1; TRBD1 agrees at 8 bases. The germline CDR1 and CDR2 sequences are GTSNPN and SVGIG (reference sequence). Germline trimming cut 4 bases from V and 7 bases from J; bases unmatched to any gene: 8. The CDR3 contains 13 residues.

This clone was seen once. V gene TRBV6-5 combines with J gene TRBJ2-7; maybe TRBD2 (6 bases). Trimming cost V 6 bases and J 4 bases, with 13 bases left between them. Germline CDR1 and CDR2: MNHEY and SVGAGI. CDR3 size: 13 residues. The CDR3 region has the DNA TGTGCCAGCAGGGCGCGGGACCGATACGAGCAGTACTTC. As protein: CASRARDRYEQYF.

The chain joins TRBV11-2 to TRBJ1-1; a weak D match, TRBD1 (6 bases). The V end lost 5 bases, the J end lost 3 bases, and 16 bases lay between the germline ends. This CDR3 is 15 amino acids long. Germline loops: CDR1 SGHAT, CDR2 FQNNGV. The CDR3 protein is CASSPGTRVDTEAFF. DNA of the CDR3: TGTGCCAGCAGCCCAGGGACACGGGTGGACACTGAAGCTTTCTTT.

There are a few counts of this clone. The V and J genes are TRBV7-9 and TRBJ2-5, with TRBD2 as a possible D gene (6 bases). Trimming cost V 2 bases and J 5 bases, with 12 bases left between them. This CDR3 region has 14 residues. Germline V gene data show CDR1 as SEHNR and CDR2 as FQNEAQ (reference sequence). The CDR3 reads CASSLTGVTETQYF. The CDR3, as DNA: TGTGCCAGCAGCTTAACGGGGGTGACGGAGACCCAGTACTTC.

The chain carries TRBV4-1 and TRBJ2-2, with D perhaps TRBD2 (5 bases). V was clipped by 2 bases and J by 0 bases, with 16 bases between them. This CDR3 has 18 residues. CDR1 is MGHRA, CDR2 YSYEKL, per germline. The CDR3 region is CASSQRFSEASNTGELFF. CDR3 coding DNA: TGCGCCAGCAGCCAAAGGTTTAGCGAAGCTTCGAACACCGGGGAGCTGTTTTTT.

The chain carries TRBV7-2 and TRBJ1-1; D ambiguous. V dropped 5 bases and J dropped 4 bases, with 8 bases sitting between them. Germline V lookup: CDR1 SGHTA, CDR2 FQGNSA. The CDR3 totals 12 residues. This CDR3 reads CASSRSRTEAFF. The CDR3 coding sequence is TGTGCCAGCAGCCGGAGTCGCACTGAAGCTTTCTTT.

The chain recombines TRBV19 with TRBJ1-5; D gene ambiguous. The CDR3 sequence is 13 residues long. V dropped 5 bases and J dropped 3 bases, with 8 bases sitting between them. Germline V gene sequence: CDR1 LNHDA, CDR2 SQIVND (reference sequence). The CDR3 sequence is CASSRGSNQPQHF. CDR3 sequence (DNA): TGTGCCAGTAGTCGAGGGTCCAATCAGCCCCAGCATTTT.

The chain employs TRBV21-1 and TRBJ2-7; the table's D call TRBD1 went unverified against the DNA. TRBV21-1 is reported as a pseudogene. This CDR3 contains 15 residues. The CDR3: CASRARPPLHREQYF. CDR3 DNA: TGTGCCAGCAGAGCCAGGCCTCCACTTCATAGGGAGCAGTACTTC.

The CDR3: CATSDPSGRGGQETQYF. CDR3 coding DNA: TGTGCCACCAGTGACCCAAGCGGGAGGGGGGGACAAGAGACCCAGTACTTC. The chain employs TRBV24-1 and TRBJ2-5; 10 bases fit TRBD2. The CDR3 is 17 residues long. With V trimmed by 4 bases and J by 2 bases, 9 bases remained unmatched. CDR1 is KGHDR and CDR2 is SFDVKD in the germline V gene.

The rearrangement uses TRBV5-4 and TRBJ2-1; 8 bases fit TRBD2. This CDR3 region has 13 residues. The germline V gene encodes CDR1 SGHNT and CDR2 YYREEE (reference sequence). V dropped 6 bases and J dropped 9; count of bases not matched to a gene: 8. The CDR3 loop reads CASTSGRVGEQFF. DNA for the CDR3: TGTGCCAGCACCAGCGGGAGAGTAGGTGAGCAGTTCTTC.

This clone was seen a handful of times. This chain uses TRBV19 with TRBJ2-1, with D perhaps TRBD2 (5 bases). The CDR3 is 15 residues long. Germline CDR1 is LNHDA and CDR2 is SQIVND (reference sequence). V was trimmed by 3 bases and J by 2 bases, leaving 11 bases between them. Written as DNA, the CDR3 is TGTGCCAGTAGTATCGGCGGGCAGACCTACAATGAGCAGTTCTTC. Translation: CASSIGGQTYNEQFF.

This clone was seen just once. The rearrangement links TRBV3-1 (or the pseudogene TRBV3-2) to TRBJ2-1; TRBD2 aligns across 11 bases. V gave up 1 base and J gave up 10 bases; unmatched junction bases: 6. The germline V gene encodes CDR1 LGHDT and CDR2 YNNKEL (reference sequence). The CDR3 is 15 residues long. The CDR3, as DNA: TGTGCCAGCAGCCAAGTTACTAGCGGGAGTCGGGAGCAGTTCTTC. Translation: CASSQVTSGSREQFF.

This clone was found once. The rearrangement joins TRBV5-4 to TRBJ1-2, with no clear D. This CDR3 has 13 residues. From germline, CDR1 is SGHNT and CDR2 YYREEE (reference sequence). V lost 4 bases to trimming and J lost 0 bases, with 7 bases between them. The CDR3 sequence is CASSRTTNYGYTF. In nucleotides, the CDR3 is TGTGCCAGCAGCCGTACTACTAACTATGGCTACACCTTC.

The gene calls are TRBV30 and TRBJ1-1; TRBD1 matches 7 bases. The germline CDR1 and CDR2 sequences are GTSNPN and SVGIG (reference sequence). The CDR3 is 13 amino acids. J was trimmed by 3 bases and V by 4 bases; bases with no gene match: 5. As DNA, the CDR3 is TGTGCCTGGACGGGACAGTTATACACTGAAGCTTTCTTT. Translated, it gives CAWTGQLYTEAFF.

The gene calls are TRBV3-1 (or the pseudogene TRBV3-2) and TRBJ1-4; D remains ambiguous. Germline V CDR1 and CDR2: LGHDT, YNNKEL (reference sequence). The germline V and J ends were trimmed by 3 bases and 8 bases, with 13 bases remaining between them. The CDR3 runs to 14 residues. The chain's CDR3 is CASSQRAAREKLFF. The CDR3 nucleotides read TGTGCCAGCAGCCAGAGGGCCGCCAGGGAAAAACTGTTTTTT.

This clone was observed a handful of times. The chain joins TRBV10-3 to TRBJ2-7, with a tentative D call TRBD1 (5 bases). CDR1 and CDR2 (germline): ENHRY, SYGVKD. This CDR3 contains 17 residues. Trimming pared 3 bases from V and 0 bases from J, leaving 18 bases between. For the CDR3, the DNA is TGTGCCATCAGTGACCCCCCCGAAGGGGAAGGCTCCTACGAGCAGTACTTC. Protein sequence: CAISDPPEGEGSYEQYF.

The chain is built from TRBV7-3 and TRBJ2-3; 10 bases line up with TRBD2. Germline V gives CDR1 SGHTA, CDR2 FQGTGA. There are 14 residues in the CDR3. V was pared by 9 bases and J by 4 bases, with 7 bases of the junction left unmatched. The CDR3 bases are TGTGCCAGTAGGTTAGCGGGAGGCTCAGATACGCAGTATTTT. This gives the protein CASRLAGGSDTQYF.